This T cell receptor (beta chain) was obtained from a study of type 1 regulatory T cells. TCRdb recomputed calls from the reads with MiXCR, one row per CDR3 protein. The sample holds around 88,000 distinct CDR3 sequences, 30% to 35% seen once. This clonotype was found a few times. V lost 3 bases and J lost 0, with 18 bases in between. Germline V CDR1 and CDR2: SGHDT, YYEEEE. CDR3 length: 17 amino acids. The TCR was taken from a human donor in good health. The sample consisted of CD4+ T cells, either the whole sample or a sorted fraction (not recorded which). This sequence joins TRBV5-6 and TRBJ1-1; D not certain. The CDR3: CASSSGWAGLLNTEAFF. DNA for the CDR3: TGTGCCAGCAGCTCGGGTTGGGCGGGTTTGCTGAACACTGAAGCTTTCTTT.